This TCR beta chain originates from a study of T cells in Graves' hyperthyroidism and ophthalmopathy (dated by TCRdb to the late 2010s). Context from the whole study: Peripheral blood was sampled at the time of initial diagnosis, prior to any treatment. In more than 5 Graves' hyperthyroidism patients, the study also compared T-cell repertoires from thyroid tissue with T-cell repertoires from blood. The roughly 94 discovery patients were randomly divided into training and test sets at a 7:3 ratio. Once sampling was done, hyperthyroidism patients were given methimazole at a starting dose of 30 mg daily, whereas ophthalmopathy patients were given high-dose intravenous methylprednisolone. The paper describes TCR Vbeta CDR3 sequencing of 135 peripheral blood samples, made up of some 42 ophthalmopathy patients, roughly 72 hyperthyroidism patients and some 17 progressor patients. TCR V-J signatures able to tell the groups apart were searched for in a discovery cohort of approximately 95 patients, of whom roughly 42 had Graves' ophthalmopathy and 55 to 65 had stable Graves' hyperthyroidism. Prospective prediction of ophthalmopathy was tested in an independent validation cohort of 18 to 20 hyperthyroidism patients and around 16 patients who later progressed to ophthalmopathy. The investigation overall reported the following: Ophthalmopathy was separated from stable hyperthyroidism by a 13 V-J signature model, with just over 85% sensitivity and around 81% specificity obtained in cross-validation and 80%/75% obtained in testing. Most expanded thyroid clonotypes (frequency above 0.001) were also found in blood, which suggests that blood repertoires may mirror thyroid immune responses. Sample size was not statistically predetermined, and investigators were not blinded to group allocation. During validation, the model predicted progression to ophthalmopathy a median of approximately 7 months ahead of onset, with approximately 70% sensitivity and about 75% specificity.

From a lookup of the germline V gene, CDR1 and CDR2 are MDHEN and SYDVKM. Trimming takes 6 bases from V and 8 bases from J, and the germline ends sit 22 bases apart. From its cysteine to its phenylalanine, the CDR3 spans 15 amino acids. Just the 45-base CDR3 DNA is kept, in frame starting at base 1. Ophthalmopathy patients had moderately to severely active disease, with a Clinical Activity Score of 3 or more, a NOSPECS grade of 4 or more, and a disease duration of less than 3 months. The study excluded patients with uncontrolled infections, other autoimmune diseases, pregnancy or lactation. Clinical symptoms, serum thyroxine and TRAb, thyroid ultrasound, and orbital computed tomography formed the basis for the diagnoses. Ficoll-Paque density gradient centrifugation was used to isolate PBMCs from about 9.4 ml of fresh peripheral blood. Trizol reagent was used to extract total RNA, and RNA quality was then checked on an Agilent 2100 Bioanalyzer.

Remarks on this clonotype: There is no known antigen for this receptor. No base-level quality is on record; no much larger clone is a single base apart.

The TCR beta CDR3 regions were amplified from the RNA transcripts. For the first round of RT-PCR on the TCR CDR3, the HTBI primer set was used together with the Qiagen OneStep RT-PCR kit. A second multiplex PCR round built the libraries, followed by size selection and purification. Paired-end sequencing of the libraries was performed with 100 bp reads on an Illumina HiSeq2000. In the original analysis: SOAPnuke was used to process the raw data, with reads discarded if the reads contained adapters or uncalled bases, had a mean Phred below 15, or lacked an exact constant-primer or identifier match. COPE v1.2.5 was used to merge the high-quality paired reads, and each unique nucleotide sequence was defined as a clonotype. MiTCR v1.1 was used to align the clonotypes against IMGT TRBV, TRBD and TRBJ reference segments. The analysis included only V-J combinations with a frequency above 0.0001, which together covered more than 98% of the repertoires. A TCS score was defined as the ratio between F50 (clonal expansion) and ExV (chaos), using BLOSUM62-based TCRdist between CDR3 peptides within each V-J. Welch's t-statistics and random forest reduced some 510 V-J features to roughly 13, which were used in a naive Bayes classifier (R e1071). TCRdb's own reprocessing of the public reads used fastp at Q25 and MiXCR and kept productive beta chains. Each record represents a unique CDR3 protein, reported with the most common genes and DNA among its rows. None of the V and J calls come from the authors' own analysis; TCRdb made them. The sample contains 500,000 to 800,000 distinct CDR3 sequences, roughly 15% of them found a single time. Roughly an eighth of the sample comes from the top ten.

The chain is encoded by TRBV28 joined to TRBJ1-2; the D gene cannot be resolved reliably. Specimen: blood. The TCR was taken from a woman in her forties or fifties with Graves' ophthalmopathy. The CDR3 loop reads CASSLSWVPLGGYTF. In nucleotide form, the sequence is TGTGCCAGCAGCCTCTCTTGGGTACCTCTAGGGGGCTACACCTTC.